A selection of T cell receptor beta chains follows, all from one sample in a study of patients and donors after allogeneic stem cell transplantation. TCRdb reanalysed the RT-PCR reads using MiXCR and keeps one entry per CDR3 protein. This sample has approximately 210,000 distinct CDR3 sequences, with 40% to 45% found just once. Sample: blood, either unsorted or a sorted T cell fraction (not recorded which). The receptors stem from a human donor who was either an allogeneic HSCT recipient or a stem cell or donor lymphocyte infusion donor (not recorded which). It is not recorded whose cells these are; they may come from a transplant donor. Both conserved end residues are part of each CDR3. D genes are given only for firm matches.

-	TRBV6-6	CASSLLSSLPYEQYF
-	TRBV30	CAWSPPIGTEAFF
-	TRBV4-3	CASSQDGTLATNEKLFF
-	TRBV5-1	CASSSGIETQYF
-	TRBV4-3	CASSQDRDWYGYTF
TRBD1	TRBV29-1	CSVAGQRNEKLFF
TRBD2	TRBV6-6	CASSYRGGSSHEQYF
TRBD1	TRBV20-1	CSASRDRGYEQYF
TRBD1	TRBV5-1	CASSLFQGVSPLHF
-	TRBV4-2	CASRDPARSSYNEQFF
-	TRBV7-9	CASSLPGNLNTEAFF
-	TRBV9	CASSDSSYEQYF
TRBD1	TRBV27	CASIRGRQGAGYTF
-	TRBV30	CAWEGGPYNEQFF
-	TRBV5-6	CASSPGLSSGNTIYF
-	TRBV7-9	CASSSGQHSNQPQHF
-	TRBV6-5	CASSYPAGGELFF
-	TRBV12-3/TRBV12-4	CASSLAAGLNTEAFF
-	TRBV9	CASSVDPGYSYNEQFF
-	TRBV9	CASGPWTGPTEQYF
-	TRBV3-1	CASSQDGEYYGYTF
-	TRBV4-3	CASSQEARGQTYEQYF
-	TRBV12-3/TRBV12-4	CASSLGNYGYTF
TRBD1	TRBV7-2	CASSLARQGAEAFF
TRBD1	TRBV6-5	CASSTTGPTYEQYF
-	TRBV20-1	CSVIEDRTTDTQYF
-	TRBV15	CATSRDRSSYNEQFF
TRBD1	TRBV4-3	CASSQEADRRANSPLHF
-	TRBV6-6	CASSREGTAFF
-	TRBV15	CATSRVWEWDNQPQHF
TRBD2	TRBV4-3	CASSQGLAGNNEQFF
TRBD2	TRBV9	CASSVGPGLAGFGTGELFF
TRBD2	TRBV7-2	CASSPDKRDLFYNEQFF
TRBD2	TRBV20-1	CSARDPGLGSYEQYF
-	TRBV18	CASSPRGSGKRNQPQHF
-	TRBV3-1	CASSQVETQYF
-	TRBV6-6	CASSYTGGEKLFF
TRBD1	TRBV30	CAWTALRTGGEQYF
TRBD2	TRBV12-3/TRBV12-4	CASRSSGRGRNEQFF
-	TRBV12-3/TRBV12-4	CASTPWYGYTF
-	TRBV7-2	CASSLVGRGEGNQPQHF
-	TRBV11-2	CASSLDQGGWQPQHF
-	TRBV12-3/TRBV12-4	CASRPGLENTIYF
-	TRBV20-1	CSADAAQSNQPQHF
TRBD1	TRBV12-3/TRBV12-4	CASSVPRGGVTEAFF
TRBD2	TRBV6-5	CASSYGSGSNEQYF
-	TRBV4-2	CASSQVAASNEKLFF
-	TRBV29-1	CSVARGEDSPLHF
TRBD2	TRBV7-3	CASSSPGTSAYNEQFF
-	TRBV25-1	CASSPYGGLTGNTEAFF
-	TRBV6-5	CASSYGVGDIQYF
-	TRBV29-1	CSVEEGGPSFYEQYF
-	TRBV30	CAWSVGFTWTNQPQHF
-	TRBV27	CASSWRGDSPLHF
-	TRBV27	CASSLFPSGRGYGYTF
TRBD1	TRBV29-1	CSVEFSQDRGPNEQFF
TRBD2	TRBV7-6	CASSLRLAGGTYEQYF
TRBD2	TRBV5-1	CASSRVLAGVAETQYF
TRBD2	TRBV24-1	CATSVSGSENEQFF